This T cell receptor beta chain was retrieved from a study of cytomegalovirus exposure and HLA in healthy donors. Study overall: Falling in the Caucasian-associated ancestry cluster were 80% to 85% of some 400 genotyped donors. Overall study findings and caveats: Indistinguishability led to the exclusion of some V segments, TRBV6-2 and TRBV6-3 included. Several of the most significant clusters were apparently associated with common viral pathogens in a later analysis. Later analysis identified 17,000 or so TCR beta sequences associated with HLA alleles, using a false discovery rate threshold of 0.05.

The study ran its PCR with 60 Vbeta and 13 Jbeta primers. The method was immunoSEQ multiplex PCR; TCRdb's version includes in-frame clones alone and lacks a portion of them. The sample has fewer than 250,000 clones. Germline V gives CDR1 KGHSH, CDR2 LQKENI. The CDR3 runs 17 residues. The V and J ends lost 4 bases and 0 bases, in that order; junction bases with no gene match: 8. About this clone itself: The antigen is unknown.

The sequence was obtained from a woman in her 30s in good health and CMV-seropositive. Sequencing input: PBMCs. The chain has TRBV18 and TRBJ2-2; 7 positions agree with TRBD1. This CDR3 is CASSRHSTGTNTGELFF. CDR3 DNA: TGTGCCAGCTCACGACATTCGACAGGGACGAACACCGGGGAGCTGTTTTTT. Full variable domain (remainder filled in from reference TRBV18 and TRBJ2-2): NAGVMQNPRHLVRRRGQEARLRCSPMKGHSHVYWYRQLPEEGLKFMVYLQKENIIDESGMPKERFSAEFPKEGPSILRIQQVVRGDSAAYFCASSRHSTGTNTGELFFGEGSRLTVL.